The present TCR beta chain was sequenced within a study of T cells in Graves' hyperthyroidism and ophthalmopathy. Study-wide results and limits: Stable hyperthyroidism was told apart from ophthalmopathy by a model built on 13 V-J features.

RNA transcripts were the template for amplifying TCR beta CDR3 regions. HTBI primers were employed in a first-round RT-PCR of the TCR CDR3. TCRdb re-derived calls from the multiplex PCR reads in MiXCR, one entry per CDR3 protein. This table has roughly 740,000 distinct CDR3 sequences, approximately 16% appearing once. Points on this clonotype: Its matching antigen is unknown.

The patients, who ranged from 18 to 65 in age, presented with newly diagnosed hyperthyroidism lasting under 2 months. Patients having uncontrolled infection, another autoimmune disease, pregnancy or lactation were not included. This sample holds PBMCs from roughly 10 ml fresh peripheral blood. The receptor's source is a man younger than 30 with Graves' hyperthyroidism. Sequencing was done on a sample of blood.

CDR3 region: CASSVGSGSTTDTQYF. The CDR3 DNA reads as TGTGCCAGCAGCGTGGGTAGCGGGTCTACCACAGATACGCAGTATTTT. This sequence joins TRBV28 and TRBJ2-3, with 7 bases that match TRBD2. CDR1 is MDHEN, CDR2 SYDVKM, per germline. The CDR3 length is 16 residues. V shed 6 bases, J shed 2 bases, and the junction held 11 bases outside the gene matches.